Presented here are 29 T cell receptor beta chains from one specimen sequenced in a study of blood T cell repertoires in COVID-19. The repertoire was sequenced with immunoSEQ multiplex PCR; TCRdb's copy has only in-frame clones and lacks some. The table includes around 110,000 clones, over 80% detected once. Sequencing used peripheral blood. These receptors all stem from a man aged 25-45 years with acute or convalescent COVID-19.

The rearrangement joins TRBV29-1 to TRBJ2-2; 7 bases match TRBD1. Trimming took 7 bases from V and 0 from J; bases not matched to a gene: 5. There are 14 residues in the CDR3. Germline loops: CDR1 SQVTM, CDR2 ANQGSEA. The CDR3 spells CSAGQATNTGELFF. For the CDR3, the DNA is TGCAGCGCAGGACAGGCGACGAACACCGGGGAGCTGTTTTTT.

The V and J genes are TRBV5-1 and TRBJ1-1; D remains ambiguous. There are 17 residues in the CDR3. V lost 0 bases, J lost 0 bases, and 15 bases lay in between. The germline V gene encodes CDR1 SGHRS and CDR2 YFSETQ. In DNA form, the CDR3 reads TGCGCCAGCAGCTTGGAAATAATCCACAGCTTGAACACTGAAGCTTTCTTT. It is translated as CASSLEIIHSLNTEAFF.

The CDR3 loop reads CASSYSGDTQYF. DNA of the CDR3: TGTGCCAGCAGTTACTCCGGAGATACGCAGTATTTT. The gene calls are TRBV6-2 or TRBV6-3 and TRBJ2-3, with unresolved D. V was clipped by 0 bases and J by 5 bases, with 3 bases between them. Per the germline V gene, CDR1 is MNHEY and CDR2 is SVGEGT. This CDR3 has 12 residues.

The rearrangement uses TRBV4-2 and TRBJ2-3; TRBD2 agrees at 12 bases. V lost 0 bases, J lost 1 base, and 5 bases stayed unmatched. Germline-derived CDR1 and CDR2 are LGHNA and YNFKEQ. The CDR3 sequence is 18 residues long. CDR3 bases: TGTGCCAGCAGCCAAGATCTCCGACTAGCGGGGGGCACAGATACGCAGTATTTT. Encoded protein: CASSQDLRLAGGTDTQYF.

The V call is TRBV6-1, the J call TRBJ2-5, with TRBD1 matching over 9 bases. V lost 4 bases to trimming and J lost 10 bases; unmatched junction nucleotides: 19. The germline CDR1 and CDR2 sequences are MNHNS and SASEGT. This CDR3 is built from 17 residues. CDR3 nucleotide sequence: TGTGCCAGCAGTGCTTCAACCGGGACAGGGTCGTTGAAGGGCCAGTACTTC. Protein: CASSASTGTGSLKGQYF.

The rearrangement links TRBV5-1 to TRBJ1-5; 7 bases agree with TRBD1. The CDR3 length is 15 residues. V dropped 4 bases and J dropped 2; count of bases not matched to a gene: 6. Germline V lookup: CDR1 SGHRS, CDR2 YFSETQ. This chain's CDR3 is CASSPSGTGNQPQHF. DNA for the CDR3: TGCGCCAGCAGCCCATCGGGGACAGGCAATCAGCCCCAGCATTTT.

V is TRBV5-4 and J is TRBJ2-2; 7 nucleotides agree with TRBD1. This CDR3 region has 14 residues. V lost 2 bases, J lost 3 bases, and 1 base stayed unmatched. Germline V CDR1 and CDR2: SGHNT, YYREEE (reference sequence). CDR3 DNA: TGTGCCAGCAGCTTTCAGGGGGACACCGGGGAGCTGTTTTTT. Amino acid sequence: CASSFQGDTGELFF.

This sequence joins TRBV7-3 and TRBJ1-6; 10 nucleotides match TRBD1. The CDR3 has 14 residues. In germline, CDR1 is SGHTA, CDR2 FQGTGA. V gave up 4 bases and J gave up 10 bases; unmatched junction bases: 4. CDR3 sequence: CASSSTGGSSPLHF. The DNA for the CDR3 is TGTGCCAGCAGCTCGACAGGGGGCTCATCACCCCTCCACTTT.

Written as DNA, the CDR3 is TGTGCCAGCAGCTTGAGCGGTTCGAACACCGGGGAGCTGTTTTTT. It is translated as CASSLSGSNTGELFF. This rearrangement joins TRBV9 to TRBJ2-2; maybe TRBD2 (5 bases). The CDR3 extends over 15 amino acids. Germline CDR1 SGDLS, CDR2 YYNGEE. The germline V and J ends were trimmed by 4 bases and 0 bases, with 10 bases remaining between them.

The chain joins TRBV30 to TRBJ1-5; D is unclear. The length of the CDR3 is 13 residues. The germline V and J ends were trimmed by 2 bases and 4 bases, with 9 bases remaining between them. Germline-derived CDR1 and CDR2 are GTSNPN and SVGIG (reference sequence). The CDR3 here is CAWSLTWNQPQHF. Written as DNA, the CDR3 is TGTGCCTGGAGTTTGACTTGGAATCAGCCCCAGCATTTT.

The table lists this clone with a count of one. The V and J genes are TRBV4-2 and TRBJ1-1; the D is unclear. Germline CDR1 is LGHNA and CDR2 is YNFKEQ. This CDR3 has 13 residues. Trimming removed 6 bases at V and 2 bases at J, with 10 bases between. The CDR3 coding sequence is TGTGCCAGCAGTTACCAGGTTAACACTGAAGCTTTCTTT. Protein sequence: CASSYQVNTEAFF.

This chain connects TRBV5-1 to TRBJ2-5; 12 nucleotides match TRBD2. CDR1 and CDR2 (germline): SGHRS, YFSETQ. This CDR3 has 14 residues. V gave up 7 bases and J gave up 1 base; unmatched junction bases: 2. The CDR3 bases are TGCGCCAGCCGACTAGCGGGGGTCCAAGAGACCCAGTACTTC. It is translated as CASRLAGVQETQYF. The full variable domain, its missing parts supplied by reference TRBV5-1 and TRBJ2-5, is KAGVTQTPRYLIKTRGQQVTLSCSPISGHRSVSWYQQTPGQGLQFLFEYFSETQRNKGNFPGRFSGRQFSNSRSEMNVSTLELGDSALYLCASRLAGVQETQYFGPGTRLLVL.

The CDR3 region is CAWSVSQQLGYTF. Written as DNA, the CDR3 is TGTGCCTGGAGTGTTTCTCAACAGTTAGGCTACACCTTC. This chain connects TRBV30 to TRBJ1-2; D is uncertain. This CDR3 has 13 amino acids. The germline V gene encodes CDR1 GTSNPN and CDR2 SVGIG (reference sequence). V lost 0 bases, J lost 8 bases, and 13 bases lay in between.

V is TRBV28 and J is TRBJ2-3; 9 positions agree with TRBD1. J lost 8 bases, V lost 6 bases, and 9 bases had no gene match. Germline CDR1 and CDR2: MDHEN and SYDVKM. This CDR3 comprises 14 residues. The CDR3 region has the DNA TGTGCCAGCAGCCCAACAGGGGGCGGGGGTACGCAGTATTTT. Its translation: CASSPTGGGGTQYF.

This chain uses TRBV25-1 with TRBJ2-3, with D possibly matching TRBD1 (6 bases). Germline CDR1 is MGHDK and CDR2 is SYGVNS. CDR3 length: 13 residues. The V end was cut by 3 bases, the J end by 6 bases, with 10 bases between. The CDR3 DNA reads TGTGCCAGCAGTGACCGTGACAGGGATACGCAGTATTTT. Its translation is CASSDRDRDTQYF.

In its sample, this clone was seen a few times. Other nucleotide sequences from this sample produce the same CDR3. This rearrangement joins TRBV19 to TRBJ1-6, with 8 nucleotides matching TRBD1. V lost 3 bases and J lost 8; bases outside the gene matches: 3. Per germline, CDR1 LNHDA and CDR2 SQIVND (reference sequence). This CDR3 has 14 amino acids. DNA of the CDR3: TGTGCCAGTAGTATCAGGGGGCCCGATTCACCCCTCCACTTT. Protein: CASSIRGPDSPLHF.

This chain joins TRBV6-2 or TRBV6-3 and TRBJ2-1, with no clear D. Germline CDR1 MNHEY, CDR2 SVGEGT. The germline V and J ends were trimmed by 5 bases and 7 bases, with 12 bases remaining between them. The CDR3 runs 13 residues. The CDR3 bases are TGTGCCAGCAGTCCAGCCTTGAGGAATGAGCAGTTCTTC. Protein product: CASSPALRNEQFF.

This chain links TRBV6-5 with TRBJ1-1; D call uncertain. This CDR3 contains 14 residues. CDR1 and CDR2 from the germline V gene are MNHEY and SVGAGI. V was pared by 0 bases and J by 1 base, with 6 bases between. Here the CDR3 reads CASSYSRENTEAFF. For the CDR3, the DNA is TGTGCCAGCAGTTACTCCCGGGAGAACACTGAAGCTTTCTTT.

The chain joins TRBV4-3 to TRBJ1-2; the D gene is possibly TRBD1 (5 bases). V dropped 4 bases and J dropped 3 bases, with 9 bases sitting between them. This CDR3 is 13 amino acids long. Per germline, CDR1 LGHNA and CDR2 YSLEER. CDR3 coding DNA: TGCGCCAGCAGCCCGCGGGGCTACTATGGCTACACCTTC. This encodes CASSPRGYYGYTF.

This clone appeared a few times. CDR3 DNA: TGTGCCAGCAGCTTAGCAACAGGATTCTACAATGAGCAGTTCTTC. This translates into CASSLATGFYNEQFF. This rearrangement joins TRBV7-9 to TRBJ2-1; weak D call: TRBD1 (5 bases). CDR3 length: 15 amino acids. The V gene lost 0 bases and the J gene lost 3 bases, with 9 bases spanning the gap. Per germline, CDR1 SEHNR and CDR2 FQNEAQ (reference sequence). Drawing the rest from reference TRBV7-9 and TRBJ2-1, the complete variable domain is DTGVSQNPRHKITKRGQNVTFRCDPISEHNRLYWYRQTLGQGPEFLTYFQNEAQLEKSRLLSDRFSAERPKGSFSTLEIQRTEQGDSAMYLCASSLATGFYNEQFFGPGTRLTVL.

V is TRBV7-3 and J is TRBJ2-5; a possible D gene is TRBD2 (5 bases). CDR3 length: 15 residues. Germline values: CDR1 SGHTA, CDR2 FQGTGA. V dropped 0 bases and J dropped 4 bases, with 12 bases sitting between them. The CDR3 nucleotides read TGTGCCAGCAGCTTAACTCCCTCGGGGAGAGAGACCCAGTACTTC. Amino acid sequence: CASSLTPSGRETQYF.

This clone appeared once. The V gene is TRBV2, the J gene TRBJ2-1, with a weak D call TRBD2 (6 bases). CDR1 and CDR2 (germline): SNHLY, FYNNEI. Between the trimmed V and J ends, which lost 5 bases and 1 base, there was a span of 15 bases. The CDR3 contains 16 residues. The CDR3 DNA sequence: TGTGCCAGCAGTAAAACCGGGACTGCGTCCTACAATGAGCAGTTCTTC. Its translation is CASSKTGTASYNEQFF.

CDR3 sequence reads: CATSRSTTTGELFF. In DNA, the CDR3 is TGTGCCACCAGCCGAAGTACAACCACCGGGGAGCTGTTTTTT. The rearrangement joins TRBV15 to TRBJ2-2; D gene ambiguous. Germline CDR1 and CDR2: LNHNV and YYDKDF (reference sequence). Deletions cut 5 bases from V and 4 bases from J, with 11 bases between. CDR3 length: 14 amino acids.

The rearrangement uses TRBV5-4 and TRBJ1-2; D gene uncertain. CDR3 length: 14 amino acids. Trimming cost V 1 base and J 3 bases, with 10 bases left between them. Germline V lookup: CDR1 SGHNT, CDR2 YYREEE (reference sequence). Here the CDR3 reads CASSLMVQDYGYTF. The CDR3, as DNA: TGTGCCAGCAGCTTGATGGTGCAGGACTATGGCTACACCTTC.

V and J are TRBV7-2 and TRBJ2-1; TRBD1 aligns across 9 bases. The germline V gene has CDR1 SGHTA and CDR2 FQGNSA. With V trimmed by 5 bases and J by 4 bases, 3 bases remained unmatched. The CDR3 consists of 14 residues. CDR3: CASSLGQGYNEQFF. The CDR3 nucleotides are TGTGCCAGCAGCCTGGGACAGGGATACAATGAGCAGTTCTTC. Full variable domain (missing parts from reference TRBV7-2 and TRBJ2-1): GAGVSQSPSNKVTEKGKDVELRCDPISGHTALYWYRQSLGQGLEFLIYFQGNSAPDKSGLPSDRFSAERTGGSVSTLTIQRTQQEDSAVYLCASSLGQGYNEQFFGPGTRLTVL.

This clone was counted a few times. The chain joins TRBV18 to TRBJ1-2, with a possible D match to TRBD1 (5 bases). This CDR3 region has 19 residues. Germline CDR1 KGHSH, CDR2 LQKENI. Trimming pared 1 base from V and 1 base from J, leaving 22 bases between. The CDR3 region has the DNA TGTGCCAGCTCACCACAAGGCAGGGAGGGCCTTTTCGATAACTATGGCTACACCTTC. Protein: CASSPQGREGLFDNYGYTF.

This sequence joins TRBV7-9 and TRBJ2-1; tentatively, D is TRBD2 (6 bases). Germline V gene sequence: CDR1 SEHNR, CDR2 FQNEAQ (reference sequence). This CDR3 spans 14 amino acids. The chain's CDR3 is CAEEGLGSYNEQFF. As DNA, the CDR3 is TGTGCAGAGGAGGGACTGGGCTCCTACAATGAGCAGTTCTTC.

The chain carries TRBV5-1 and TRBJ2-3; 7 bases line up with TRBD1. CDR1 and CDR2 (germline): SGHRS, YFSETQ. The CDR3 is made up of 14 amino acids. V lost 0 bases, J lost 6 bases, and 4 bases stayed unmatched. CDR3 residues: CASSLALGQDTQYF. The CDR3 nucleotides are TGCGCCAGCAGCTTGGCCCTGGGACAGGATACGCAGTATTTT.

The chain has TRBV6-2 or TRBV6-3 and TRBJ2-7, with 9 bases matching TRBD2. The CDR3 sequence is 16 residues long. The V gene's germline CDR1 is MNHEY and CDR2 SVGEGT. The trim removed 6 bases at V and 7 bases at J, leaving 16 bases unmatched. The CDR3 bases are TGTGCCAGCAGCCGAGGACTAGCGAGATACCTTCTGGAGCAGTACGTC. It yields the protein CASSRGLARYLLEQYV.